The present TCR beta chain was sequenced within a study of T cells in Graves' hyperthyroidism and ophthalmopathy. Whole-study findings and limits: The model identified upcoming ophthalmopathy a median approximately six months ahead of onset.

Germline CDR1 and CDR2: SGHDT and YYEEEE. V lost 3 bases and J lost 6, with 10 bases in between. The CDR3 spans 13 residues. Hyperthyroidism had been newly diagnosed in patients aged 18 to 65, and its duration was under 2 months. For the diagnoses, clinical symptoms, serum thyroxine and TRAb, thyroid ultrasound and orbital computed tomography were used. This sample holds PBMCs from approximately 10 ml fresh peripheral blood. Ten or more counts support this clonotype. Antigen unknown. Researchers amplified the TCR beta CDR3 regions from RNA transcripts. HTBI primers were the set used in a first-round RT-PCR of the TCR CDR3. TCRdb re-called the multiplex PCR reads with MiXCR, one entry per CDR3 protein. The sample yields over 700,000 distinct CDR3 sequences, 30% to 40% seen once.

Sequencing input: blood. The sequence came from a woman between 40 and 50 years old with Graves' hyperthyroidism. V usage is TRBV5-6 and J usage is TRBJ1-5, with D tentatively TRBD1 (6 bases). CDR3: CASSSYRAQPQHF. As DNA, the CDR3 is TGTGCCAGCAGCTCATACAGGGCTCAGCCCCAGCATTTT.